The 14 T cell receptor beta chains below come from one sample, sequenced in a study of tumor and adjacent non-tumor tissue in lung cancer listed by TCRdb under 2018. Library preparation used multiplex PCR. The sample was run on an Illumina HiSeq 2500. TCRbeta libraries were constructed through three rounds of nested PCR with primers (Table S4) according to protocols modified from ARM-PCR. TCRdb's own reprocessing of the public reads used fastp at Q25 and MiXCR and kept productive beta chains. A single entry per CDR3 protein holds the most common genes and DNA from its merged rows. A total of roughly 150,000 distinct CDR3 sequences appear in this sample, roughly 66% of them only once. Around a sixth of the sample lies in the top ten. RNA was extracted from bulk unsorted tissue and checked for quality with a NanoDrop ND-1000 and an Agilent 2100. The material sequenced was lung tumor tissue. These receptors were collected from a man in his sixties with small cell lung cancer.

Regarding this clonotype: Mismatch with germline at one junction end may stem from a read error. In DNA form, the CDR3 reads TGCAGTGCTAACATTCAAGGGGATACACAGTATTTT. Its translation is CSANIQGDTQYF. The chain combines TRBV20-1 with TRBJ2-3; possible D gene TRBD1, 5 bases. This CDR3 has 12 amino acids. Germline V lookup: CDR1 DFQATT, CDR2 SNEGSKA (reference sequence).

The chain joins TRBV29-1 to TRBJ1-4; no clear D. The V end lost 8 bases, the J end lost 4 bases, and 8 bases lay between the germline ends. Germline V gene lookup returns CDR1 SQVTM and CDR2 ANQGSEA. This CDR3 comprises 11 residues. CDR3: CSSEVNEKLFF. The CDR3 DNA reads as TGCAGCAGTGAAGTTAATGAAAAACTGTTTTTT.

The V call is TRBV6-6, the J call TRBJ1-2; D gene ambiguous. Germline V lookup: CDR1 MNHNY, CDR2 SVGAGI (reference sequence). The CDR3 spans 12 residues. Trimming removed 7 bases at V and 4 bases at J, with 10 bases between. The CDR3 loop reads CASTSGSYGYTF. As DNA, the CDR3 is TGTGCCAGCACTTCGGGGTCCTATGGCTACACCTTC.

This clonotype has a single count. A junction end diverges from the germline sequence, so it may reflect a read error. The chain joins TRBV15 to TRBJ1-2; 10 nucleotides line up with TRBD1. The length of the CDR3 is 15 residues. Germline CDR1 LNHNV, CDR2 YYDKDF (reference sequence). CDR3 loop: CATSRTTGGNYDYTF. CDR3 coding DNA: TGTGCCACCAGCAGAACGACAGGGGGCAACTATGACTACACCTTC.

This clonotype showed up just a few times. This may stem from a read error, because a much larger clone lies one nucleotide away. It is likely a read error, because the conserved phenylalanine at the end of the CDR3 is missing. The chain has TRBV6-5 and TRBJ1-1; 9 bases line up with TRBD1. The V gene's germline CDR1 is MNHEY and CDR2 SVGAGI. The CDR3 extends over 14 amino acids. With 2 bases clipped from V and 11 bases from J, the junction kept 9 bases outside the gene matches. The CDR3 nucleotides read TGTGCCAGCAGTTACGGGGGACAGGGTGGTGGTGCTTTCTAT. Its translation: CASSYGGQGGGAFY.

This clonotype was observed many times. The chain uses TRBV28 and TRBJ2-2; D unresolved. The CDR3 is made up of 11 amino acids. V lost 3 bases to trimming and J lost 9 bases, with 5 bases between them. Germline CDR1 and CDR2: MDHEN and SYDVKM. CDR3 in amino acids: CASSFLRELFF. As DNA, the CDR3 is TGTGCCAGCAGTTTTCTCAGGGAGCTGTTTTTT.

The chain joins TRBV10-2 to TRBJ2-5, with D possibly matching TRBD2 (6 bases). Germline CDR1 is WSHSY and CDR2 is SAAADI. The CDR3 runs to 13 residues. The CDR3 bases are TGCGCTAGCGGTGATTTCGTGGGAGAGACCCAGTACTTC. Translating gives CASGDFVGETQYF.

Remarks on this clonotype: A much larger clone lies a single base off, so this may be a read error. The chain carries TRBV28 and TRBJ1-2, with TRBD1 identical over 8 bases. Germline V lookup: CDR1 MDHEN, CDR2 SYDVKM. The length of the CDR3 is 13 residues. Germline trimming cut 7 bases from V and 10 bases from J; bases unmatched to any gene: 11. CDR3 in DNA: TGTGCCAGCACCCCCGCAGGGGGCGTCGACTACACCTTC. Translation: CASTPAGGVDYTF.

This clonotype was seen once. The germline gene is not matched at one end of the junction; a read error may be the cause. This chain uses TRBV12-3 or TRBV12-4 with TRBJ2-3; D is uncertain. CDR3 length equals 14 residues. As DNA, the CDR3 is TGTACCAGCAGTGGGCGCGCACCGATAGATACGCAGTATTTT. It translates to CTSSGRAPIDTQYF.

J is TRBJ2-3 and V is TRBV20-1, with no clear D. Trimming cost V 3 bases and J 6 bases, with 10 bases left between them. The CDR3 runs 12 residues. Germline values: CDR1 DFQATT, CDR2 SNEGSKA (reference sequence). As DNA, the CDR3 is TGCAGTGCTAGCGACATACTCGATACGCAGTATTTT. It is translated as CSASDILDTQYF.

Note on this clonotype: Being one base from a much bigger clone, this may be a read error. The J gene is TRBJ1-6, the V gene TRBV29-1; D call uncertain. Trimming removed 6 bases at V and 6 bases at J, with 12 bases between. CDR1 is SQVTM and CDR2 is ANQGSEA in the germline V gene. CDR3 length equals 13 residues. The CDR3 DNA sequence: TGCAGCGTGCTGACATGGGCTAATTCACCCCTCCACTTT. It yields the protein CSVLTWANSPLHF.

Of note for this clonotype: A much larger clone lies one base from this, so it may be a read error. The chain links TRBV12-3 or TRBV12-4 to TRBJ1-1; a possible D gene is TRBD1 (5 bases). The CDR3 is 13 amino acids. In nucleotides, the CDR3 is TGTGCCAGCAATCGGAGGGGTATTACTGAAGCTTTATTT. Translation: CASNRRGITEALF.

CDR3 in amino acids: CSASGGGRETQYF. Here the CDR3 DNA reads TGCAGTGCTAGTGGTGGGGGGAGAGAGACCCAGTACTTC. V is TRBV20-1 and J is TRBJ2-5, with D possibly being TRBD2 (6 bases). Trimming took 3 bases from V and 4 from J, leaving 12 bases between them. Germline V gene sequence: CDR1 DFQATT, CDR2 SNEGSKA (reference sequence). The CDR3 extends over 13 amino acids.

This sequence joins TRBV21-1 and TRBJ2-7; the table gives TRBD2 as D, unverified against the DNA. TRBV21-1 is an annotated pseudogene. The CDR3 contains 16 residues. CDR3 bases: TGTGCCAGCAGCAAGGGAGCGGCTTCGACTCTCTACGAGCAGTACTTC. Residues: CASSKGAASTLYEQYF.